This T cell receptor (beta chain) was found in a study of tissue T cells after allogeneic stem cell transplantation. Documented time point: mouse harvest day 14 after allogeneic transplant. Tail vein injection delivered 10^7 T-cell-depleted bone marrow cells and 10^6 splenic CD5+ T cells. About this clone: Its antigen is not known. Any gene name here is a mouse gene name. The read is 1 residue too short to cover the CDR3 end, so that end is filled in from the germline J gene.

Generated by immunoSEQ multiplex PCR, the TCRdb table keeps only in-frame clones and is missing some. The sample has 5,000 to 6,000 clones; around 48% are singletons. This CDR3 region has 15 residues. Germline loops: CDR1 KGHPV, CDR2 FQNQEV (reference sequence). J was trimmed by 3 bases and V by 6 bases; bases with no gene match: 8. Study results and limitations: Some tissue clones might be persisting host cells; their alloreactivity or antigen specificity was not determined. Blood and spleen captured only part of the tissue TCR repertoire.

The J gene is TRBJ2-5, the V gene TRBV26; 8 nucleotides align to TRBD1. This receptor was identified in a female BALB/c mouse given C57BL/6 T cells with graft-versus-host disease after an allogeneic hematopoietic cell transplant. Sequencing was performed on gut tissue. CDR3 DNA (partial): TGTGCCAGCAGGCAAATCAGGGGGCGGCAAGACACCCAGTAC. Translated: CASRQIRGRQDTQY. The CDR3 as a whole reads CASRQIRGRQDTQYF.